This TCR beta chain was sequenced during a study of response to subunit inactivated influenza vaccine (dated by TCRdb to 2016 to 2018). For the wider study: To follow how T cells responded to a trivalent subunit inactivated influenza vaccine, the researchers relied on deep quantitative profiling of the T cell receptor repertoire. Points the paper makes about the study in general: According to the authors, only a limited number of new T cells may be recruited by each seasonal influenza vaccination.

Details on this clonotype: Its antigen remains unidentified. Base qualities were left out, and no much larger clone turns up one base away.

CDR1 SGHKS and CDR2 YYEKEE are derived from the germline V gene (reference sequence). V drops 2 bases and J drops 1 base, leaving 13 bases in between. The CDR3 has 16 amino acids, counting the end cysteine and phenylalanine. This entry keeps only the CDR3 DNA: 48 bases, framed from base 1. Library creation used RT-PCR. The reads were generated on an Illumina HiSeq 2500. TCRdb reanalyzed the raw reads on its own, using fastp at Q25 for trimming and MiXCR for clone calling, and kept in-frame beta chains. One record per CDR3 amino acid sequence lists the most common genes and DNA. For this sample there are about 780,000 distinct CDR3 sequences; approximately 17% appear just once. The leading ten clones occupy roughly a tenth of the sample.

Sample: PBMCs from blood, taken 5 to 6 days after vaccination. This receptor was taken from a man aged 45-65 years who received an inactivated influenza vaccine. Donor details come from another sample of the same person, matched by shared clones. The chain joins TRBV5-5 to TRBJ1-3; the D gene cannot be named for sure. CDR3 region: CASSFPLGPSGNTIYF. The nucleotide sequence reads TGTGCCAGCAGCTTCCCTCTGGGCCCATCTGGAAACACCATATATTTT.